This T cell receptor (beta chain) was identified in a study of blood T cell repertoires in COVID-19. Overall study: The United States, Italy and Spain were the sources of the acute and convalescent COVID-19 samples.

Method: immunoSEQ multiplex PCR; TCRdb's copy keeps in-frame clones and lacks some. The sample has fewer than 200,000 clones, less than 90% seen once; the top ten hold approximately 24%. A few counts support this clone. The sequence came from a man in his 60s with acute or convalescent COVID-19. Sequencing was performed on peripheral blood.

The CDR3 sequence: CASTFGTNNYGYTF. CDR3 sequence (DNA): TGTGCCAGCACCTTTGGGACAAATAACTATGGCTACACCTTC. The chain uses TRBV6-5 and TRBJ1-2, with D possibly TRBD1 on 6 matching bases. V was trimmed by 7 bases and J by 1 base, leaving 13 bases between them. Per the germline V gene, CDR1 is MNHEY and CDR2 is SVGAGI. The CDR3 contains 14 residues.